These 27 T cell receptor beta chains were all obtained from the same sample, sequenced in a study of post-analysis software for immune sequencing data. Overall study results and limits: TRBV5-6, TRBV5-1 and TRBV20-1 were among a few TRBV segments more frequent in patients than controls.

cDNA libraries for TCR beta contained unique molecular identifiers. TCRdb fed the PCR reads into MiXCR, producing one record per CDR3 protein. The sample consists of a few hundred thousand distinct CDR3 sequences, under 55% of them appearing once. What these receptors recognize is not known. Sequences were obtained from blood. These receptor sequences come from a girl between 5 and 17 years old with multiple sclerosis.

The V and J genes are TRBV12-3 or TRBV12-4 and TRBJ1-6; unclear D gene. V was cut by 3 bases and J by 11 bases, with 8 bases left in between. The CDR3 spans 12 residues. CDR3 sequence (DNA): TGTGCCAGCAGTTTGGCGGGTCCACCCCTCCACTTT. Protein sequence: CASSLAGPPLHF.

V is TRBV28 and J is TRBJ1-2, with 9 bases fitting TRBD1. The CDR3 length is 14 residues. J lost 7 bases, V lost 6 bases, and 9 bases had no gene match. The germline V gene encodes CDR1 MDHEN and CDR2 SYDVKM. The CDR3 spells CASRPTGGESGYTF. In DNA, the CDR3 is TGTGCCAGCAGACCTACAGGGGGCGAAAGTGGCTACACCTTC.

The chain uses TRBV27 and TRBJ1-1, with no clear D. The germline gives CDR1 MNHEY, CDR2 SMNVEV (reference sequence). The CDR3 sequence is 15 residues long. Trimming took off 8 bases at V and 1 base at J, with 17 bases between the two ends. The CDR3 region has the DNA TGTGCCAGCCGCGGCGGGGTGCGATGGAACACTGAAGCTTTCTTT. This sequence encodes CASRGGVRWNTEAFF.

The rearrangement uses TRBV5-1 and TRBJ1-2; the D is unclear. The V end was cut by 2 bases, the J end by 4 bases, with 9 bases between. Germline assignment: CDR1 SGHRS and CDR2 YFSETQ. The CDR3 loop spans 13 amino acids. The CDR3 loop reads CASSFDGSYGYTF. The CDR3 DNA is TGCGCCAGCAGCTTCGACGGCTCCTATGGCTACACCTTC. The full variable domain, completed using reference TRBV5-1 and TRBJ1-2, is KAGVTQTPRYLIKTRGQQVTLSCSPISGHRSVSWYQQTPGQGLQFLFEYFSETQRNKGNFPGRFSGRQFSNSRSEMNVSTLELGDSALYLCASSFDGSYGYTFGSGTRLTVV.

This chain links TRBV11-2 with TRBJ2-4; D gene uncertain. CDR3 size: 14 residues. Germline CDR1 is SGHAT and CDR2 is FQNNGV. With 7 bases removed from V and 1 base from J, the gap between germline ends came to 11 bases. CDR3 bases: TGTGCCAGCACCCAGAGTACGGCCAAAAACATTCAGTACTTC. It codes for CASTQSTAKNIQYF.

V usage is TRBV6-6 and J usage is TRBJ2-3; no definite D call. Looked up from germline, CDR1 is MNHNY and CDR2 is SVGAGI (reference sequence). V lost 2 bases to trimming and J lost 3 bases, with 3 bases between them. The CDR3 covers 12 residues. The CDR3 loop is CASSYETDTQYF. The CDR3 coding sequence is TGTGCCAGCAGTTACGAAACAGATACGCAGTATTTT.

There are a few counts of this clonotype. The chain couples TRBV29-1 to TRBJ2-7; 8 positions agree with TRBD1. This CDR3 has 14 amino acids. V gave up 5 bases and J gave up 0 bases; unmatched junction bases: 6. Germline V gene lookup returns CDR1 SQVTM and CDR2 ANQGSEA. The CDR3 nucleotides are TGCAGCGTTCGGACAGGGACAAGCTCCTACGAGCAGTACTTC. Translating gives CSVRTGTSSYEQYF.

This clonotype has just a few counts. The chain has TRBV7-9 and TRBJ2-1, with D unclear. The CDR3 consists of 13 residues. The germline V and J ends were trimmed by 4 bases and 12 bases, with 16 bases remaining between them. The germline V gene encodes CDR1 SEHNR and CDR2 FQNEAQ (reference sequence). Here the CDR3 reads CASSSDLLKGQFF. In DNA form, the CDR3 reads TGTGCCAGCAGCTCCGATTTATTAAAGGGGCAGTTCTTC.

The chain joins TRBV5-5 to TRBJ2-2; D uncertain. Germline loops: CDR1 SGHKS, CDR2 YYEKEE (reference sequence). Trimming took 4 bases from V and 3 from J, leaving 10 bases between them. The CDR3 covers 14 residues. The CDR3 region is CASSVYTYTGELFF. The CDR3 DNA reads as TGTGCCAGCAGCGTCTACACTTACACCGGGGAGCTGTTTTTT.

The chain recombines TRBV12-3 or TRBV12-4 with TRBJ2-5; the D is unclear. This CDR3 spans 15 amino acids. The V gene lost 6 bases and the J gene lost 2 bases, with 16 bases spanning the gap. CDR3 DNA sequence: TGTGCCAGCAGCCCTTCGAACCCACTACAAGAGACCCAGTACTTC. It encodes CASSPSNPLQETQYF.

This chain uses TRBV28 with TRBJ2-3, with TRBD2 matching 10 bases. Germline CDR1 MDHEN, CDR2 SYDVKM. This CDR3 has 16 residues. Trimming took 6 bases from V and 4 from J; bases not matched to a gene: 10. CDR3 DNA sequence: TGTGCCAGCAGCCCAACTAGCGGGATCGGTGCAGATACGCAGTATTTT. It specifies CASSPTSGIGADTQYF. The full variable domain, rest sourced from reference TRBV28 and TRBJ2-3, is DVKVTQSSRYLVKRTGEKVFLECVQDMDHENMFWYRQDPGLGLRLIYFSYDVKMKEKGDIPEGYSVSREKKERFSLILESASTNQTSMYLCASSPTSGIGADTQYFGPGTRLTVL.

The chain employs TRBV6-1 and TRBJ2-3, with D hard to call. CDR1 is MNHNS and CDR2 is SASEGT in the germline V gene. V lost 7 bases and J 0 bases, leaving 23 bases between the germline ends. The CDR3 length is 18 residues. CDR3 residues: CASIKRVPSSTSTDTQYF. The CDR3 region has the DNA TGTGCCAGCATCAAACGGGTACCTTCATCTACTAGCACAGATACGCAGTATTTT.

The chain carries TRBV15 and TRBJ2-7, with 10 nucleotides matching TRBD1. V shed 3 bases and J 3 bases; nucleotides not matched to a gene: 14. There are 18 residues in the CDR3. Germline-derived CDR1 and CDR2 are LNHNV and YYDKDF (reference sequence). The CDR3 sequence: CATSSKLPSTGGLYEQYF. Written as DNA, the CDR3 is TGTGCCACCAGCAGTAAATTACCTTCGACAGGGGGCCTCTACGAGCAGTACTTC.

The chain links TRBV7-2 to TRBJ2-7; D is tentatively TRBD1 or TRBD2 (6 bases each). The CDR3 contains 14 residues. Germline V lookup: CDR1 SGHTA, CDR2 FQGNSA. Deletions cut 5 bases from V and 6 bases from J, with 17 bases between. CDR3 in DNA: TGTGCCAGCAGCCCCAGGGGTTACGGGGGCGAGCAGTACTTC. It translates to CASSPRGYGGEQYF.

This clonotype was detected ten times or more. The V call is TRBV7-2, the J call TRBJ2-3; the match to TRBD1 covers 8 bases. The CDR3 loop spans 15 amino acids. J was trimmed by 2 bases and V by 4 bases; bases with no gene match: 5. Germline lookup yields CDR1 SGHTA and CDR2 FQGNSA. The CDR3, as DNA: TGTGCCAGCAGCTCTAGACAGGGGCCCACAGATACGCAGTATTTT. Translated: CASSSRQGPTDTQYF. Full variable domain (remainder filled in from reference TRBV7-2 and TRBJ2-3): GAGVSQSPSNKVTEKGKDVELRCDPISGHTALYWYRQSLGQGLEFLIYFQGNSAPDKSGLPSDRFSAERTGGSVSTLTIQRTQQEDSAVYLCASSSRQGPTDTQYFGPGTRLTVL.

This sequence joins TRBV7-2 and TRBJ1-4; D is perhaps TRBD1 (5 bases). The germline V gene encodes CDR1 SGHTA and CDR2 FQGNSA. The CDR3 runs to 13 residues. V gave up 5 bases and J gave up 10 bases, with 14 bases separating them. CDR3 sequence reads: CASSTRGFGKLFF. The CDR3 region has the DNA TGTGCCAGCAGCACCCGGGGGTTTGGAAAACTGTTTTTT.

This clonotype was picked up one time. The junction departs from the called germline gene at one end, perhaps through a read error. The chain employs TRBV18 and TRBJ2-7, with 7 nucleotides matching TRBD2. This CDR3 is 15 amino acids long. CDR1 is KGHSH, CDR2 LQKENI, per germline. CDR3: CASSSPPGLSYEQYF. The CDR3 region has the DNA TGTGCCAGCTCATCACCTCCGGGACTATCCTACGAGCAGTACTTC.

The chain combines TRBV20-1 with TRBJ2-7; 11 bases are shared with TRBD2. Per the germline V gene, CDR1 is DFQATT and CDR2 is SNEGSKA (reference sequence). V dropped 6 bases and J dropped 6; count of bases not matched to a gene: 19. This CDR3 is 17 amino acids long. CDR3 region: CSAQWGSGRVGESEQYF. The CDR3 DNA reads TGCAGTGCCCAATGGGGTAGCGGGAGGGTTGGGGAATCCGAGCAGTACTTC.

This clonotype has only a few counts. V and J are TRBV24-1 and TRBJ2-7; 13 nucleotides match TRBD2. V lost 3 bases, J lost 2 bases, and 3 bases stayed unmatched. The CDR3 loop spans 16 amino acids. CDR1 is KGHDR and CDR2 is SFDVKD in the germline V gene. The CDR3 sequence is CATSDHTSGRAYEQYF. The CDR3 DNA reads TGTGCCACCAGTGATCACACTAGCGGGAGGGCCTACGAGCAGTACTTC.

The chain recombines TRBV28 with TRBJ1-5; D unclear. This CDR3 has 15 residues. Germline V gives CDR1 MDHEN, CDR2 SYDVKM. V was shortened by 3 bases and J by 3 bases, with 12 bases between the two germline ends. CDR3 sequence: CASSFLVIPNQPQHF. The CDR3 DNA follows: TGTGCCAGCAGTTTTCTTGTGATACCCAATCAGCCCCAGCATTTT. The whole variable domain, filled in from reference TRBV28 and TRBJ1-5, reads DVKVTQSSRYLVKRTGEKVFLECVQDMDHENMFWYRQDPGLGLRLIYFSYDVKMKEKGDIPEGYSVSREKKERFSLILESASTNQTSMYLCASSFLVIPNQPQHFGDGTRLSIL.

The chain uses TRBV29-1 and TRBJ1-1; no clear D gene. Trimming removed 7 bases at V and 5 bases at J, with 14 bases between. CDR1 is SQVTM, CDR2 ANQGSEA, per germline. There are 12 residues in the CDR3. The CDR3 sequence: CSAHTGRTEAFF. CDR3 coding DNA: TGCAGCGCCCACACGGGGAGGACTGAAGCTTTCTTT.

This clonotype was counted a single time. The chain employs TRBV6-5 and TRBJ2-7; 10 bases align to TRBD2. The germline gives CDR1 MNHEY, CDR2 SVGAGI. This CDR3 is 17 amino acids long. The ends lost 2 bases at V and 2 bases at J; junction bases unmatched: 9. The DNA of the CDR3 is TGTGCCAGCAGTTACCAGGCTAGCGGGAGTCGGCCCTACGAGCAGTACTTC. Encoded protein: CASSYQASGSRPYEQYF.

This clonotype occurred once. CDR3 in amino acids: CASSTLAGGLDTQYF. CDR3 in DNA: TGTGCCAGCAGTACCTTAGCGGGAGGCCTAGATACGCAGTATTTT. V is TRBV28 and J is TRBJ2-3; 10 positions match TRBD2. Germline V gene lookup returns CDR1 MDHEN and CDR2 SYDVKM. V lost 5 bases, J lost 5 bases, and 7 bases stayed unmatched. This CDR3 comprises 15 residues.

The chain carries TRBV7-9 and TRBJ2-7; 9 positions agree with TRBD1. The CDR3 length is 13 residues. Trimming cost V 5 bases and J 7 bases; bases outside gene matches: 6. Looked up from germline, CDR1 is SEHNR and CDR2 is FQNEAQ (reference sequence). The CDR3 is CASSDRGTVEQYF. The CDR3 nucleotides read TGTGCCAGCAGCGACAGGGGGACGGTTGAGCAGTACTTC.

This clonotype was counted a few times. CDR3: CSAETGGDTEAFF. CDR3 bases: TGCAGCGCCGAAACAGGGGGCGACACTGAAGCTTTCTTT. The rearrangement links TRBV29-1 to TRBJ1-1, with TRBD1 matching over 9 bases. V gave up 7 bases and J gave up 3 bases; unmatched junction bases: 6. Per germline, CDR1 SQVTM and CDR2 ANQGSEA. The CDR3 length is 13 residues.

The V gene is TRBV4-3, the J gene TRBJ2-6; the D gene is possibly TRBD1 (6 bases). The V gene lost 2 bases and the J gene lost 2 bases, with 16 bases spanning the gap. The V gene's germline CDR1 is LGHNA and CDR2 YSLEER. The CDR3 length is 18 residues. The CDR3 DNA reads TGCGCCAGCAGCCAATTTGGCAGGGGAATGACTGGGGCCAACGTCCTGACTTTC. Translated, it gives CASSQFGRGMTGANVLTF.

This clonotype turned up a few times. The chain recombines TRBV6-6 with TRBJ1-2, with a tentative D call TRBD1 (6 bases). CDR3 size: 13 residues. V was clipped by 6 bases and J by 3 bases, with 11 bases between them. Germline CDR1 and CDR2: MNHNY and SVGAGI (reference sequence). CDR3 protein: CASRGGSHYGYTF. For the CDR3, the DNA is TGTGCCAGCAGGGGGGGCAGTCACTATGGCTACACCTTC.